The 29 T cell receptor beta chains presented below share a single source sample, sequenced in a study of T cells in Graves' hyperthyroidism and ophthalmopathy. TCR beta CDR3 region amplification was performed from RNA transcripts. The TCR CDR3 was amplified in a first-round RT-PCR using the HTBI primer set. TCRdb re-called the multiplex PCR reads through MiXCR, storing one row per CDR3 protein. In the table there are 130,000 to 150,000 distinct CDR3 sequences, approximately 20% of which are singletons. Sequenced: blood. These TCRs come from a woman between 45 and 65 years old with Graves' hyperthyroidism that later progressed to Graves' ophthalmopathy.

This clonotype occurred many times. The V call is TRBV2, the J call TRBJ1-1; D gene uncertain. V lost 8 bases and J 4 bases, leaving 14 bases between the germline ends. The CDR3 totals 13 residues. CDR1 and CDR2 from the germline V gene are SNHLY and FYNNEI. This chain's CDR3 is CASGKKWGTEAFF. CDR3 DNA sequence: TGTGCCAGCGGTAAAAAATGGGGCACTGAAGCTTTCTTT.

This clonotype was seen many times. The chain is built from TRBV5-6 and TRBJ1-5; D is ambiguous. Germline CDR1 SGHDT, CDR2 YYEEEE. Trimming cost V 3 bases and J 3 bases, with 4 bases left between them. This CDR3 has 12 amino acids. The CDR3 sequence is CASSSVNQPQHF. As DNA, the CDR3 is TGTGCCAGCAGCTCCGTCAATCAGCCCCAGCATTTT.

The V and J genes are TRBV5-1 and TRBJ1-6; D might be TRBD1 (5 bases). This CDR3 spans 15 amino acids. The germline V gene encodes CDR1 SGHRS and CDR2 YFSETQ. V was shortened by 4 bases and J by 7 bases, with 15 bases between the two germline ends. CDR3 nucleotides: TGCGCCAGCAGCCCGAGTCGGGGCCAAAATTCACCCCTCCACTTT. It yields the protein CASSPSRGQNSPLHF.

This chain joins TRBV20-1 and TRBJ2-1; D may match TRBD1 or TRBD2 (6 bases each). This CDR3 is 15 amino acids long. Per the germline V gene, CDR1 is DFQATT and CDR2 is SNEGSKA (reference sequence). Trimming left V 1 base short and J 7 bases short, with 17 bases between. The CDR3 DNA reads TGCAGTGCTAGAGCGGGGGCTGAGTTTATTAATGAGCAGTTCTTC. This gives the protein CSARAGAEFINEQFF.

This clonotype was found many times. The chain recombines TRBV7-9 with TRBJ1-6; D possibly corresponds to TRBD1 (5 bases). The CDR3 length is 14 residues. Between the trimmed V and J ends, which lost 3 bases and 10 bases, there was a span of 13 bases. The germline V gene has CDR1 SEHNR and CDR2 FQNEAQ (reference sequence). The CDR3 region has the DNA TGTGCCAGCAGCTTGGGGGGTTTCGGATCACCCCTCCACTTT. Residues: CASSLGGFGSPLHF. The full variable domain, in which reference TRBV7-9 and TRBJ1-6 provide the parts outside the CDR3, is DTGVSQNPRHKITKRGQNVTFRCDPISEHNRLYWYRQTLGQGPEFLTYFQNEAQLEKSRLLSDRFSAERPKGSFSTLEIQRTEQGDSAMYLCASSLGGFGSPLHFGNGTRLTVT.

This clonotype appeared many times. This sequence joins TRBV7-9 and TRBJ2-7; TRBD1 might be the D (5 bases). The CDR3 runs 13 residues. From germline, CDR1 is SEHNR and CDR2 FQNEAQ (reference sequence). V was clipped by 5 bases and J by 4 bases, with 12 bases between them. The CDR3 spells CASSRDSGYEQYF. In DNA, the CDR3 is TGTGCCAGCAGCCGAGACAGTGGATACGAGCAGTACTTC.

This clonotype was detected ten times or more. The J gene is TRBJ1-1, the V gene TRBV7-9, with D possibly TRBD1 on 5 matching bases. V gave up 3 bases and J gave up 0 bases, with 11 bases separating them. Germline V CDR1 and CDR2: SEHNR, FQNEAQ (reference sequence). There are 15 residues in the CDR3. The CDR3 sequence is CASSLRGALNTEAFF. The CDR3 DNA follows: TGTGCCAGCAGCTTGCGAGGGGCTTTGAACACTGAAGCTTTCTTT.

In its sample, this clonotype was seen many times. The chain has TRBV5-1 and TRBJ1-2, with D perhaps matching TRBD1 (6 bases). Germline-derived CDR1 and CDR2 are SGHRS and YFSETQ. This CDR3 comprises 17 residues. The ends were cut back, 3 bases at V and 4 bases at J, with 22 bases in the middle. DNA of the CDR3: TGCGCCAGCAGCTCCCAAGGGGGGGTCCCTACACGCTATGGCTACACCTTC. It translates to CASSSQGGVPTRYGYTF.

The genes are TRBV28 and TRBJ1-5; a possible D gene is TRBD1 (6 bases). The CDR3 has 17 amino acids. V gave up 6 bases and J gave up 7 bases, with 25 bases separating them. The germline CDR1 and CDR2 sequences are MDHEN and SYDVKM. The CDR3 DNA reads as TGTGCCAGCAGATTTGGGGACATGTTGGGGCCTTCGCAGCCCCAGCATTTT. It yields the protein CASRFGDMLGPSQPQHF.

At least ten counts were recorded for this clonotype. The V gene is TRBV27, the J gene TRBJ2-1; no definite D call. V dropped 5 bases and J dropped 0 bases, with 14 bases sitting between them. Looked up from germline, CDR1 is MNHEY and CDR2 is SMNVEV (reference sequence). CDR3 length: 16 amino acids. The CDR3 is CASSKRLAGSYNEQFF. CDR3 in DNA: TGTGCCAGCAGTAAAAGACTGGCTGGCTCCTACAATGAGCAGTTCTTC.

This clonotype was seen many times. The chain uses TRBV18 and TRBJ2-7; D might be TRBD1 (6 bases). The germline V and J ends were trimmed by 5 bases and 2 bases, with 13 bases remaining between them. This CDR3 has 14 residues. Germline V gives CDR1 KGHSH, CDR2 LQKENI. For the CDR3, the DNA is TGTGCCAGCTCAGACCTACCAGGGGCCTACGAGCAGTACTTC. Translation gives CASSDLPGAYEQYF.

On this clonotype: A clone one base away is much larger, so this may be a read error. V usage is TRBV6-1 and J usage is TRBJ2-7, with 9 bases that match TRBD1. The DNA end is a closer match to TRBJ2-1, so the J assignment may be wrong. The germline V gene encodes CDR1 MNHNS and CDR2 SASEGT. This CDR3 has 17 residues. The CDR3 DNA reads as TGTGCCAGCAGTAGGCCTCCCGGGACAGGGTATTCCTACGAGCAGTTCTTC. Its translation is CASSRPPGTGYSYEQFF.

V and J are TRBV20-1 and TRBJ1-5, with a weak D call TRBD1 (5 bases). Germline values: CDR1 DFQATT, CDR2 SNEGSKA (reference sequence). The CDR3 loop spans 16 amino acids. The V gene lost 2 bases and the J gene lost 4 bases, with 18 bases spanning the gap. CDR3 residues: CSARSPYRDENQPQHF. The CDR3 region has the DNA TGCAGTGCTAGATCCCCCTACCGGGACGAAAATCAGCCCCAGCATTTT.

This clonotype was detected ten times or more. This sequence joins TRBV5-1 and TRBJ2-1, with 7 bases matching TRBD2. The CDR3 length is 12 residues. Unmatched junction bases numbered 4, after V lost 5 bases and J lost 8 bases. Germline loops: CDR1 SGHRS, CDR2 YFSETQ. The CDR3 DNA sequence: TGCGCCAGCAGTCCCCGGGGGGATGAGCAGTTCTTC. Its protein product is CASSPRGDEQFF. Looking up the rest from reference TRBV5-1 and TRBJ2-1 gives the full variable domain: KAGVTQTPRYLIKTRGQQVTLSCSPISGHRSVSWYQQTPGQGLQFLFEYFSETQRNKGNFPGRFSGRQFSNSRSEMNVSTLELGDSALYLCASSPRGDEQFFGPGTRLTVL.

The J gene is TRBJ2-1, the V gene TRBV11-2; D remains unclear. This CDR3 region has 12 residues. The V gene lost 7 bases and the J gene lost 3 bases, with 7 bases spanning the gap. Germline values: CDR1 SGHAT, CDR2 FQNNGV. The CDR3 coding sequence is TGTGCCAGCAAACAGAACTACAATGAGCAGTTCTTC. This codes for CASKQNYNEQFF. Complete variable domain (other parts from reference TRBV11-2 and TRBJ2-1): EAGVAQSPRYKIIEKRQSVAFWCNPISGHATLYWYQQILGQGPKLLIQFQNNGVVDDSQLPKDRFSAERLKGVDSTLKIQPAKLEDSAVYLCASKQNYNEQFFGPGTRLTVL.

This clonotype was counted ten times or more. The chain links TRBV18 to TRBJ1-4; D is ambiguous. Per the germline V gene, CDR1 is KGHSH and CDR2 is LQKENI. The V end lost 1 base, the J end lost 8 bases, and 8 bases lay between the germline ends. The CDR3 covers 13 residues. CDR3 DNA sequence: TGTGCCAGCTCACCACTTGTTACGGAAAAACTGTTTTTT. Translation: CASSPLVTEKLFF.

Many counts were recorded for this clonotype. The CDR3 sequence is CASSLARRTSGNDEQYF. The CDR3 DNA follows: TGCGCCAGCAGCTTGGCCAGGCGGACTAGCGGGAACGACGAGCAGTACTTC. The V gene is TRBV5-1, the J gene TRBJ2-7; TRBD2 matches at 12 bases. Germline V lookup: CDR1 SGHRS, CDR2 YFSETQ. The CDR3 is 17 residues long. V shed 0 bases and J 5 bases; nucleotides not matched to a gene: 9. Using reference TRBV5-1 and TRBJ2-7 for the parts outside the CDR3, the full variable domain is KAGVTQTPRYLIKTRGQQVTLSCSPISGHRSVSWYQQTPGQGLQFLFEYFSETQRNKGNFPGRFSGRQFSNSRSEMNVSTLELGDSALYLCASSLARRTSGNDEQYFGPGTRLTVT.

The table lists this clonotype with a few counts. This chain connects TRBV6-1 to TRBJ1-5; D unclear. Trimming stripped 3 bases from V and 5 bases from J, with 8 bases between. CDR1 and CDR2 from the germline V gene are MNHNS and SASEGT. CDR3 size: 13 residues. The CDR3 spells CASSDGNDQPQHF. CDR3 DNA: TGTGCCAGCAGTGACGGAAACGATCAGCCCCAGCATTTT.

This clonotype occurred a few times. The chain joins TRBV6-1 to TRBJ1-6, with TRBD1 matching over 8 bases. In germline, CDR1 is MNHNS, CDR2 SASEGT. This CDR3 has 14 amino acids. V shed 6 bases, J shed 5 bases, and the junction held 3 bases outside the gene matches. The CDR3 reads CASRPGGDNSPLHF. The CDR3 DNA sequence: TGTGCCAGCAGGCCAGGGGGCGATAATTCACCCCTCCACTTT.

This clonotype was found many times. V usage is TRBV28 and J usage is TRBJ2-1, with 7 bases lining up with TRBD1. Unmatched junction bases numbered 4, after V lost 7 bases and J lost 4 bases. Per germline, CDR1 MDHEN and CDR2 SYDVKM. The CDR3 has 13 amino acids. The CDR3 nucleotides are TGTGCCAGCAACCGGGACAGTTACAATGAGCAGTTCTTC. Translation: CASNRDSYNEQFF.

V and J are TRBV2 and TRBJ1-6; 7 positions agree with TRBD1. The CDR3 sequence is 16 residues long. Losses at the gene ends were 6 bases for V and 1 base for J; bases not matched to a gene: 6. In germline, CDR1 is SNHLY, CDR2 FYNNEI. CDR3 in DNA: TGTGCCAGCAGGGACGACAGGGCTTCCTATAATTCACCCCTCCACTTT. Translating gives CASRDDRASYNSPLHF.

This clonotype has only a few counts. The chain recombines TRBV18 with TRBJ1-6, with D possibly being TRBD1 (5 bases). Germline V gives CDR1 KGHSH, CDR2 LQKENI. There are 13 residues in the CDR3. V lost 0 bases and J 9 bases, leaving 6 bases between the germline ends. The CDR3 nucleotides read TGTGCCAGCTCACCACCGACAGCTTCACCCCTCCACTTT. This codes for CASSPPTASPLHF.

This clonotype appeared many times. This chain uses TRBV20-1 with TRBJ2-1; no definite D call. CDR1 and CDR2 from the germline V gene are DFQATT and SNEGSKA (reference sequence). V dropped 7 bases and J dropped 7 bases, with 11 bases sitting between them. This CDR3 is 11 amino acids long. The CDR3 spells CSVRGPNEQFF. In DNA, the CDR3 is TGCAGTGTAAGAGGCCCTAATGAGCAGTTCTTC.

This clonotype was seen many times. The CDR3 loop reads CASSPPDYGYTF. The CDR3 DNA reads as TGTGCCAGCTCACCACCAGACTATGGCTACACCTTC. J is TRBJ1-2 and V is TRBV18; D unresolved. The CDR3 is 12 residues long. Germline assignment: CDR1 KGHSH and CDR2 LQKENI. V lost 0 bases and J lost 3, with 2 bases in between. Complete variable domain (other parts from reference TRBV18 and TRBJ1-2): NAGVMQNPRHLVRRRGQEARLRCSPMKGHSHVYWYRQLPEEGLKFMVYLQKENIIDESGMPKERFSAEFPKEGPSILRIQQVVRGDSAAYFCASSPPDYGYTFGSGTRLTVV.

This clonotype came up many times. V gene TRBV20-1 combines with J gene TRBJ2-1; TRBD2 matches at 11 bases. This CDR3 spans 18 amino acids. Per the germline V gene, CDR1 is DFQATT and CDR2 is SNEGSKA (reference sequence). J was trimmed by 8 bases and V by 2 bases; bases with no gene match: 17. CDR3 region: CSARPVGGLAGGGDEQFF. As DNA, the CDR3 is TGCAGTGCTAGACCTGTCGGCGGGCTAGCGGGAGGAGGAGATGAGCAGTTCTTC.

This clonotype was found many times. The chain joins TRBV18 to TRBJ2-3; no definite D call. CDR1 KGHSH and CDR2 LQKENI come from the germline V gene. The CDR3 extends over 15 amino acids. V lost 2 bases and J 3 bases, leaving 12 bases between the germline ends. The DNA for the CDR3 is TGTGCCAGCTCACCAATCCGGTCGCGGACAGATACGCAGTATTTT. Protein: CASSPIRSRTDTQYF.

This clonotype was counted ten times or more. Here the CDR3 reads CASSLFAKSGNTIYF. Written as DNA, the CDR3 is TGTGCCAGCAGTTTATTTGCGAAGTCTGGAAACACCATATATTTT. The gene calls are TRBV28 and TRBJ1-3; D is undetermined. This CDR3 has 15 residues. Per germline, CDR1 MDHEN and CDR2 SYDVKM. Between the trimmed V and J ends, which lost 1 base and 1 base, there was a span of 8 bases.

This clonotype showed up just a few times. This chain joins TRBV28 and TRBJ1-5; tentative D call: TRBD1 (5 bases). Germline V gene data show CDR1 as MDHEN and CDR2 as SYDVKM. The CDR3 spans 13 residues. V was cut by 5 bases and J by 11 bases, with 16 bases left in between. The DNA for the CDR3 is TGTGCCAGCAGTCTCGGGACCCGAAGGGCCCAGCATTTT. It encodes CASSLGTRRAQHF. Full variable domain (rest looked up from reference TRBV28 and TRBJ1-5): DVKVTQSSRYLVKRTGEKVFLECVQDMDHENMFWYRQDPGLGLRLIYFSYDVKMKEKGDIPEGYSVSREKKERFSLILESASTNQTSMYLCASSLGTRRAQHFGDGTRLSIL.

CDR3 DNA: TGTGCCAGCAGCTTTGGGACAGGGAACACCGGGGAGCTGTTTTTT. Translation gives CASSFGTGNTGELFF. The J gene is TRBJ2-2, the V gene TRBV5-6, with 8 nucleotides matching TRBD1. The germline V gene encodes CDR1 SGHDT and CDR2 YYEEEE. This CDR3 is 15 amino acids long. V lost 2 bases and J lost 1; bases outside the gene matches: 1. The whole variable domain, remainder taken from reference TRBV5-6 and TRBJ2-2, is DAGVTQSPTHLIKTRGQQVTLRCSPKSGHDTVSWYQQALGQGPQFIFQYYEEEERQRGNFPDRFSGHQFPNYSSELNVNALLLGDSALYLCASSFGTGNTGELFFGEGSRLTVL.